The present entry profiles one TCR beta chain with its context. This entry is derived from a study of shared clonotypes between healthy human individuals. TCRdb keeps only in-frame clones here, not all; method: immunoSEQ multiplex PCR. Of about 2.1 million clones in the sample, 93% were seen once. In the naive CD8 group, cells lacked CD45RO and were positively selected for CCR7, so terminally differentiated effector memory CD45RA+ cells were left out. Donors were Caucasian adults residing in Nashville, Tennessee, USA. Germline assignment: CDR1 SEHNR and CDR2 FQNEAQ (reference sequence). CDR3 size: 17 residues. Deletions cut 4 bases from V and 1 base from J, with 16 bases between.

This sequence was found in a young man in good health. Some clones in this sample may be carry-over from other donors' samples. This chain links TRBV7-9 with TRBJ2-2, with D possibly being TRBD1 (6 bases). Source material: naive CD8+ T cells from PBMCs. DNA for the CDR3: TGTGCCAGCAGCTCCCTGAGGGGGTTCGGGAACACCGGGGAGCTGTTTTTT. Translating it yields CASSSLRGFGNTGELFF. The full variable domain, in which reference TRBV7-9 and TRBJ2-2 provide the parts outside the CDR3, is DTGVSQNPRHKITKRGQNVTFRCDPISEHNRLYWYRQTLGQGPEFLTYFQNEAQLEKSRLLSDRFSAERPKGSFSTLEIQRTEQGDSAMYLCASSSLRGFGNTGELFFGEGSRLTVL.